This record concerns one T cell receptor (beta chain) sequence. Its antigen is unknown. No much larger clone is present one base from it, and per-base qualities are unavailable. The data originate from a study of blood T cell repertoires in COVID-19 (dated by TCRdb to the early 2020s). Looking at the study overall: Samples covering the acute and convalescent phases of COVID-19 were provided by collaborators in the United States, Italy and Spain. Samples were obtained from the ongoing ImmuneRACE study (first 160 participants) and from some 1,200 subjects provided by 6 global collaborators. Subjects who had been exposed to COVID-19, were actively infected with it, or had recovered from it provided the deeply sampled blood TCRbeta repertoires that made up the dataset. The material from the prospective study consisted of cDNA or gDNA derived from T cells, B-cell-depleted T cells, or PBMCs. HLA class I and class II types, where available, came from metadata supplied by the sample provider rather than from assay-based typing. The repertoires were released in a freely available public database meant as a resource for research on the immune response to SARS-CoV-2. Nearly every sample came with metadata listing a de-identified subject ID, COVID-19 status, age in years and sex.

Paper-wide results and their limitations: How much clinical and demographic metadata was included differed by source and by participant, and the metadata was provided uncurated.

CDR1 MGHRA and CDR2 YSYEKL were looked up in the germline V gene. A distance of 21 bases separates the germline ends of V and J, which lose 7 bases and 3 bases respectively. The CDR3 has 16 amino acids, counting the end cysteine and phenylalanine. CDR3 DNA only is kept here, 48 bases in frame from base 1. The collaborating institutions used their own protocols to collect whole blood in K2EDTA tubes. For TCRbeta analysis, collaborator samples were shipped as frozen whole blood, as isolated PBMCs, or as DNA extracted from either sample type. TCRbeta CDR3 regions were amplified from genomic DNA by means of the immunoSEQ Assay, a bias-controlled multiplex PCR. The authors processed their data as follows. The number of nucleated cells in each sample was estimated by amplification of reference gene primers within the assay. Sequence reads were collapsed and filtered to measure the absolute abundance of every unique TCRbeta CDR3 rearrangement. For each sample, productive Simpson clonality was calculated by taking the square root of Simpson's diversity index across productive rearrangements. TCRdb re-hosts the immuneACCESS table, in-frame sequences only. Its copies lack some clones; in the studies checked, an unresolved V gene accounts for under half of them, and the cause for the rest is not known. V, J and clone size are taken as reported in that table, and D and trimming were inferred from the DNA itself. The sample table lists 90,000 to 140,000 clones, around 81% of them with a count of one. In total, the top ten clones hold 30% to 45% of the sample.

The chain employs TRBV4-1 and TRBJ1-1; a weak D assignment points to TRBD1 (6 bases agree). Sequencing input: peripheral blood. The TCR was taken from an elderly man with acute or convalescent COVID-19. The CDR3 protein sequence reads: CASTPSWGGWDTEAFF. The DNA sequence follows: TGCGCCAGCACCCCGAGTTGGGGGGGCTGGGACACTGAAGCTTTCTTT.